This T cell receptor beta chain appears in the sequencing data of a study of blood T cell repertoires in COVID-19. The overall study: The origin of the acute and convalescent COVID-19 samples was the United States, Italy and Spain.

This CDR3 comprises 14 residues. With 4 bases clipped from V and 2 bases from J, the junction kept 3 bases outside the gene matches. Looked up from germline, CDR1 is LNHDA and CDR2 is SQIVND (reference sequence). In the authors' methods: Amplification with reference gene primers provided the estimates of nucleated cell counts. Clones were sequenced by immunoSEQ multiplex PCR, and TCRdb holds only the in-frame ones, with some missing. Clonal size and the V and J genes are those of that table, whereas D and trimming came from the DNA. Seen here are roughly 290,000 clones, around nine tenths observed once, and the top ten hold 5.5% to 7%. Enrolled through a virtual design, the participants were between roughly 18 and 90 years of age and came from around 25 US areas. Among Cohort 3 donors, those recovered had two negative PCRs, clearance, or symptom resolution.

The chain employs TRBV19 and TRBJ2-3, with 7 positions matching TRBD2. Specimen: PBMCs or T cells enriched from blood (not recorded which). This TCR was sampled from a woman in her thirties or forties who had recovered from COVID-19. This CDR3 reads CASSNRLATDTQYF. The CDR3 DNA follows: TGTGCCAGTAGTAACAGACTAGCCACAGATACGCAGTATTTT. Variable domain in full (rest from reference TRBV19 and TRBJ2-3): DGGITQSPKYLFRKEGQNVTLSCEQNLNHDAMYWYRQDPGQGLRLIYYSQIVNDFQKGDIAEGYSVSREKKESFPLTVTSAQKNPTAFYLCASSNRLATDTQYFGPGTRLTVL.